This entry lists 5 T cell receptor beta chains sequenced from one sample in a study of beta chain features in type 1 diabetes. Expressed TCRB transcripts got sequenced, as all isolated RNA was reverse transcribed. The assay was immunoSEQ multiplex PCR, and TCRdb's table has in-frame clones only and misses some. Of about 290,000 clones listed, around 7.3% are singletons. The sample consisted of central memory CD4+ T cells from blood. These receptors originate from a woman younger than 30 in good health.

The V and J genes are TRBV28 and TRBJ2-7, with D tentatively TRBD1 (6 bases). V lost 4 bases and J 1 base, leaving 8 bases between the germline ends. CDR3 length: 13 residues. The germline gives CDR1 MDHEN, CDR2 SYDVKM. CDR3 sequence (DNA): TGTGCCAGCAGTTCAGGACAGTCCTACGAGCAGTACGTC. Translating gives CASSSGQSYEQYV.

This clone was seen repeatedly, ten times or more. Germline is not matched at one junction end, which may reflect a read error. The V and J genes are TRBV7-7 and TRBJ2-5; D might be TRBD1 or TRBD2, each matching 5 bases. Germline assignment: CDR1 SSHAT and CDR2 FNYEAQ (reference sequence). This CDR3 spans 13 amino acids. CDR3 loop: CASSPGHQETQYF. The DNA for the CDR3 is TGTGCTAGCAGCCCGGGACACCAAGAGACCCAGTACTTC.

V gene TRBV6-6 combines with J gene TRBJ1-1; TRBD1 is a possible D gene (5 bases). CDR3 size: 13 residues. The germline V gene has CDR1 MNHNY and CDR2 SVGAGI (reference sequence). V was clipped by 7 bases and J by 3 bases, with 12 bases between them. This chain's CDR3 is CASMGLPDTEAFF. The CDR3 coding sequence is TGTGCCAGCATGGGACTTCCTGACACTGAAGCTTTCTTT.

This clone was counted between two and nine times. The chain has TRBV29-1 and TRBJ2-1; 9 bases agree with TRBD2. Germline V gene data show CDR1 as SQVTM and CDR2 as ANQGSEA. This CDR3 has 18 residues. Trimming at V came to 1 base and at J to 2 bases, leaving 12 bases not matched to a gene. As DNA, the CDR3 is TGCAGCGTTGAAGTTGGGGCTAGCGGGGTGAACCCCTACAATGAGCAGTTCTTC. It encodes CSVEVGASGVNPYNEQFF.

With regard to this clone: The identical CDR3 is also encoded by other nucleotide sequences in the sample. V gene TRBV7-2 combines with J gene TRBJ1-1; D unresolved. V was clipped by 1 base and J by 4 bases, with 7 bases between them. CDR1 is SGHTA and CDR2 is FQGNSA in the germline V gene. The CDR3 runs to 13 residues. Written as DNA, the CDR3 is TGTGCCAGCAGCTTAGTGGGGTCCACTGAAGCTTTCTTT. Its translation is CASSLVGSTEAFF.